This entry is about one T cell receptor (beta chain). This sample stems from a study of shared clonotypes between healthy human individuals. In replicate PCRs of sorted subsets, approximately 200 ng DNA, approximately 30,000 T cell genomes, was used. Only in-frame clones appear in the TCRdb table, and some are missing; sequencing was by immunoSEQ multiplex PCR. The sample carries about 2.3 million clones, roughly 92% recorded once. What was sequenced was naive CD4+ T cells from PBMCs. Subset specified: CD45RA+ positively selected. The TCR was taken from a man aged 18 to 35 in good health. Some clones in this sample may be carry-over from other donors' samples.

CDR3 sequence: CASSDSLGQPQHF. The CDR3 coding sequence is TGTGCCAGTAGTGACAGTCTGGGTCAGCCCCAGCATTTT. This sequence joins TRBV19 and TRBJ1-5, with a tentative D call TRBD1 (5 bases). The CDR3 consists of 13 residues. Trimming took 5 bases from V and 6 from J, leaving 11 bases between them. In germline, CDR1 is LNHDA, CDR2 SQIVND (reference sequence).